The T cell receptor beta chain described here comes from a study of T cell changes during pregnancy in multiple sclerosis. Generated by immunoSEQ multiplex PCR, the TCRdb table keeps only in-frame clones and is missing some. The data hold tens of thousands of clones, with roughly 92% observed a single time. Germline lookup yields CDR1 SGHNT and CDR2 YENEEA. The length of the CDR3 is 16 residues. Between the trimmed V and J ends, which lost 2 bases and 2 bases, there was a span of 14 bases. This receptor was taken from a female donor with multiple sclerosis, enrolled in a pregnancy study. Specimen: peripheral blood. The chain is built from TRBV11-3 and TRBJ2-3, with D perhaps being TRBD1 or TRBD2 (5 bases each). DNA for the CDR3: TGTGCCAGCAGCTTATTATGGCCGGGACCCACAGATACGCAGTATTTT. Its protein product is CASSLLWPGPTDTQYF.